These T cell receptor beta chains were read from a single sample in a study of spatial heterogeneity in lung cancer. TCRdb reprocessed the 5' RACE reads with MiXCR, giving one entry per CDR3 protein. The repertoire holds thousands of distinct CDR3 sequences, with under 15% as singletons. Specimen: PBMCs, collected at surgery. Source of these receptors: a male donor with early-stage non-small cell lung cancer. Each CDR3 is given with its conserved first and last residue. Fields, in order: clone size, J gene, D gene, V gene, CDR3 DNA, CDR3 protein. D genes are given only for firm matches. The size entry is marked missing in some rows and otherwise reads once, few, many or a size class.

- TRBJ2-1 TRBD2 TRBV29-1 TGCAGCGGACGGGAGGCCCGCTCCTACAATGAGCAGTTCTTC CSGREARSYNEQFF
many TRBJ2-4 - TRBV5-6 TGTGCCAGCAGCTTGCTTGGAGATCTAGCCAAAAACATTCAGTACTTC CASSLLGDLAKNIQYF
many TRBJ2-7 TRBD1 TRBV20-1 TGCAGTGCTACTCCGGGACAGGGAGGGTCCGACGAGCAGTACTTC CSATPGQGGSDEQYF
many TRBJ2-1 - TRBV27 TGTGCCAGCCAAGAATTAAATGAGCAGTTCTTC CASQELNEQFF
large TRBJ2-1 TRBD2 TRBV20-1 TGCAGTGCTAGCTCAGCGGGAGGAAATGAGCAGTTCTTC CSASSAGGNEQFF
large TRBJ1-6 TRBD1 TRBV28 TGTGCCGGTCGACAGGGAAATTCTTCACCCCTCCACTTT CAGRQGNSSPLHF
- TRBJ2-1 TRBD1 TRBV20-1 TGCAGTGCTAGAGATGTTGGACAGGGGCTGGGGGAGCAGTTCTTC CSARDVGQGLGEQFF
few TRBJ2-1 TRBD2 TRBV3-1 TGTGCCAGCAGCCCCGGGACTAGCGGCTACAATGAGCAGTTCTTC CASSPGTSGYNEQFF
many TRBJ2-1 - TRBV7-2 TGTGCCAGCAGCTACACCCGGAGAACCTACAATGAGCAGTTCTTC CASSYTRRTYNEQFF
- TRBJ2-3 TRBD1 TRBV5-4 TGTGCCAGCAGCTCGGGACAGACCACAGATACGCAGTATTTT CASSSGQTTDTQYF
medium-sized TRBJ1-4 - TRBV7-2 TGTGCCAGCAGGCCCGGGGCCCGTGCTAATGAAAAACTGTTTTTT CASRPGARANEKLFF
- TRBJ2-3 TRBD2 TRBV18 TGTGCCAGCTCACGCCAGCGGGAGGCAGATACGCAGTATTTT CASSRQREADTQYF
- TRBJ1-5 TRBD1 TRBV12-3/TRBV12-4 TGTGCCAGCAGTCGTGCGCGAGGGACAGGTGGGGATCAGCCCCAGCATTTT CASSRARGTGGDQPQHF
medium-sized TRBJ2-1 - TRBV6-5 TGTGCCAGCAGTTACTCGCGCGGAGCGGGCAATGAGCAGTTCTTC CASSYSRGAGNEQFF
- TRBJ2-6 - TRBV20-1 TGCAGTGCCAAGCGAGGGGATCGAATAAACTCTGGGGCCAACGTCCTGACTTTC CSAKRGDRINSGANVLTF
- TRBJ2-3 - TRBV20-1 TGCAGTGCTAGAGATTCCCAGGGCGCAGATACGCAGTATTTT CSARDSQGADTQYF
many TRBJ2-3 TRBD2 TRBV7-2 TGTGCCAGCAGCTTAGCTAGCGGGAGCGGGGTGAATACGCAGTATTTT CASSLASGSGVNTQYF
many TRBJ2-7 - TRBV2 TGTGCCAGCAGTCCGACTGCCGAGCAGTACTTC CASSPTAEQYF
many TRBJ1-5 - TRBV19 TGTGCCGCAAGACAGGCTAATCAGCCCCAGCATTTT CAARQANQPQHF
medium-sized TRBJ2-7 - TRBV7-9 TGTGCCAGCAGCCCTTTTCATGGGTCCTACGAGCAGTACTTC CASSPFHGSYEQYF
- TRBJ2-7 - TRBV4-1 TGCGCCAGCAGCCAAAAGGCCAGCCACGAGCAGTACTTC CASSQKASHEQYF
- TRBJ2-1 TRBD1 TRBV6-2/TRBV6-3 TGTGCCAGCAGTGACACGCCCGGGACAAGTGAGGGGGCTAGCTCCTACAATGAGCAGTTCTTC CASSDTPGTSEGASSYNEQFF
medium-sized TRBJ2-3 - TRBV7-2 TGTGCCAGCAGCCCAGGGGGGGTCGGAGCAGATACGCAGTATTTT CASSPGGVGADTQYF
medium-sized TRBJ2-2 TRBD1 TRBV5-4 TGTGCCAGCAATGGACAGGGGAAAGGGGCCGGGGAGCTGTTTTTT CASNGQGKGAGELFF
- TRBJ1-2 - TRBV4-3 TGCGCCAGCAGCCAAGATATTGGGGGGACGGAGGGCTACACCTTC CASSQDIGGTEGYTF
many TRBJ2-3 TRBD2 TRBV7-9 TGTGCCAGCAGCAAATGGGTAGCGGGTCGACTTGATACGCAGTATTTT CASSKWVAGRLDTQYF
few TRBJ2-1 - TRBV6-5 TGTGCCAGCAGTTGGGGGAGAGACAATGAGCAGTTCTTC CASSWGRDNEQFF
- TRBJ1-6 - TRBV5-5 TGTGCCAGCAGCTTGTCCGGAAATCTCGGAAATTCACCCCTCCACTTT CASSLSGNLGNSPLHF
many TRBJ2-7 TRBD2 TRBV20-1 TGCAGTGCTAGCACTAGCGGGAGTAGTAGCGAGCAGTACTTC CSASTSGSSSEQYF
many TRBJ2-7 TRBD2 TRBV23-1 TGCGCCAGCAGTGGTCAAGCGGGGCGGGGCCTGCTAGAGTTCTACGAGCAGTACTTC CASSGQAGRGLLEFYEQYF
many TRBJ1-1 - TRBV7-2 TGTGCCAGCAGCTTAAGTATCGGGGGGACTGAAGCTTTCTTT CASSLSIGGTEAFF
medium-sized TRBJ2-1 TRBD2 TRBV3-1 TGTGCCAGCAGCCCCGGGACTAGCGGGTCCAATGAGCAGTTCTTC CASSPGTSGSNEQFF
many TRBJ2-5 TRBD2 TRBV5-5 TGTGCCAGCAGCCCCCCCGGGAGGGGCGGTTGGGAGACCCAGTACTTC CASSPPGRGGWETQYF
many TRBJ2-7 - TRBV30 TGTGCCTGGAGGCGGCTTGGGTACGAGCAGTACTTC CAWRRLGYEQYF
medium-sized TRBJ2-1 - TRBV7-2 TGTGCCAGCAGCTCGAGCTCCGCGGTCTACAATGAGCAGTTCTTC CASSSSSAVYNEQFF
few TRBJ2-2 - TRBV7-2 TGTGCCAGCAGCTTGTTTAGGGGTGGTAACACCGGGGAGCTGTTTTTT CASSLFRGGNTGELFF
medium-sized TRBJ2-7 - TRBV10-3 TGTGCCATCAGTGAGTCGGGGGGCATCTTCGAGCAGTACTTC CAISESGGIFEQYF
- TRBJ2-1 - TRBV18 TGTGCCAGCTCACCACCTGGTGACCCTTCCTACAATGAGCAGTTCTTC CASSPPGDPSYNEQFF
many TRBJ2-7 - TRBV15 TGTGCCACCAGCCCACAGGAAAACTACGAGCAGTACTTC CATSPQENYEQYF
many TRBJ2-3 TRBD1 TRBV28 TGTGCCAGCAGGGGGACAGGAAAAGATACGCAGTATTTT CASRGTGKDTQYF
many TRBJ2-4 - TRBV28 TGTGCCAGCAGAGACGGGATGGCCCCCGGAAACATTCAGTACTTC CASRDGMAPGNIQYF
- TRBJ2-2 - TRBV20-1 TGCAGTGCTAGAGATATAGAGCACACCGGGGAGCTGTTTTTT CSARDIEHTGELFF
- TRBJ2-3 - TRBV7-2 TGTGCCAGCAGCTTAGGACTTAACACAGATACGCAGTATTTT CASSLGLNTDTQYF
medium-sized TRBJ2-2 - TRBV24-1 TGTGCCACCAGTGACCTCACGAACACCGGGGAGCTGTTTTTT CATSDLTNTGELFF
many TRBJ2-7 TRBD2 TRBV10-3 TGTGCCACCCAGGATAGCGGGAGGACCCCCTACGAGCAGTACTTC CATQDSGRTPYEQYF
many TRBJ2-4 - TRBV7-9 TGTGCCAGCAGCCCTACTAGGGACCCGATTCAGTACTTC CASSPTRDPIQYF
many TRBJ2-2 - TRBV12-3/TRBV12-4 TGTGCCAGCAGCCCGGGGTCCGGGGAGCTGTTTTTT CASSPGSGELFF
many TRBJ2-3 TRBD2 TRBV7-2 TGTGCCAGCAGGACTAGCGGGAAATACACAGATACGCAGTATTTT CASRTSGKYTDTQYF
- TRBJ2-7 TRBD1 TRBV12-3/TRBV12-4 TGTGCCAGCAGTTTCGCGGGACAGGGGCGATACGAGCAGTACTTC CASSFAGQGRYEQYF
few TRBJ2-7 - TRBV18 TGTGCCAGCTCTACAGGGAACGAGCAGTACTTC CASSTGNEQYF
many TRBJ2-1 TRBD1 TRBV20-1 TGCAGTGCTAGATCCGGACAGGGGGCTGTCAATGAGCAGTTCTTC CSARSGQGAVNEQFF
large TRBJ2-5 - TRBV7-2 TGTGCCAGCAGCTTAGTCGCCCCCCGCGGGACCCAGTACTTC CASSLVAPRGTQYF
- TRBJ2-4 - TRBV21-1 TGTGCCAGCAGCAAACGGAACAGGGGGTCGAAGAACATTCAGTACTTC CASSKRNRGSKNIQYF
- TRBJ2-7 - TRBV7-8 TGTGCCAGCAGCTTAGCGTCCCACAGTTACAATTCGGAGCAGTACTTC CASSLASHSYNSEQYF
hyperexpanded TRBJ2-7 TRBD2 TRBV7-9 TGTGCCAGCAGCTCCCCGCTGGCTAGCGGGAGCCCCGAGCAGTACTTC CASSSPLASGSPEQYF
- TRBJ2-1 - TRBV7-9 TGTGCCAGCAGCGACACAGGGACTGAGCAGTTCTTC CASSDTGTEQFF
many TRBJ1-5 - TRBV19 TGTGTCAGTAGTGCGGTGTCCTTTGGCAATCAGCCCCAGCATTTT CVSSAVSFGNQPQHF
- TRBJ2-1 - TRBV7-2 TGTGCCAGCAGCTTAGTCGGCGGCAATGAGCAGTTCTTC CASSLVGGNEQFF
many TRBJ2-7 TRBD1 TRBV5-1 TGCGCCAGCAGCTTGGACAGGGGATTGACCTACGAGCAGTACTTC CASSLDRGLTYEQYF